These T cell receptor beta chains were read from a single sample in a study of TIL therapy for anti-PD-1-resistant metastatic lung cancer. Sequencing was performed with immunoSEQ multiplex PCR; in TCRdb, only in-frame clones are kept and a portion is missing. The table records under 55,000 clones, about 80% of them present only once. The sequenced sample was blood, obtained at baseline. Every receptor here comes from a woman aged 30 to 85 with non-small cell lung cancer. CDR3s include the opening cysteine and the closing phenylalanine or tryptophan. Each record gives: J gene, clone size, V gene, D gene, CDR3 protein, CDR3 DNA. The D gene is left open where the match is weak. Only some rows state a clone size, as once, few, many or a class for expanded clones.

j_gene: TRBJ1-5; abundance: NA; v_gene: TRBV30; d_gene: NA; CDR3aa: CAWSAGHSNQPQHF; CDR3nt: TGTGCCTGGAGTGCCGGACATAGCAATCAGCCCCAGCATTTT
j_gene: TRBJ1-1; abundance: NA; v_gene: TRBV5-1; d_gene: NA; CDR3aa: CASSPGTGRGTEAFF; CDR3nt: TGCGCCAGCAGCCCAGGAACAGGCCGGGGCACTGAAGCTTTCTTT
j_gene: TRBJ2-5; abundance: NA; v_gene: TRBV9; d_gene: TRBD2; CDR3aa: CASSVGSLAGTETQYF; CDR3nt: TGTGCCAGCAGCGTAGGCTCGCTAGCGGGGACCGAGACCCAGTACTTC
j_gene: TRBJ2-1; abundance: NA; v_gene: TRBV9; d_gene: TRBD2; CDR3aa: CASSVGSTSGYNEQFF; CDR3nt: TGTGCCAGCAGCGTAGGGTCGACTAGCGGTTACAATGAGCAGTTCTTC
j_gene: TRBJ2-1; abundance: NA; v_gene: TRBV5-1; d_gene: NA; CDR3aa: CASSLAGRNEQFF; CDR3nt: TGCGCCAGCAGCTTGGCCGGGAGAAATGAGCAGTTCTTC
j_gene: TRBJ1-1; abundance: few; v_gene: TRBV6-4; d_gene: NA; CDR3aa: CASRRHLNTEAFF; CDR3nt: TGTGCCAGCAGGCGGCACCTGAACACTGAAGCTTTCTTT
j_gene: TRBJ2-1; abundance: NA; v_gene: TRBV4-3; d_gene: NA; CDR3aa: CASSQSPGVPYNEQFF; CDR3nt: TGCGCCAGCAGCCAGAGCCCAGGGGTCCCCTACAATGAGCAGTTCTTC
j_gene: TRBJ1-2; abundance: NA; v_gene: TRBV5-1; d_gene: TRBD1; CDR3aa: CASSLVPGQGAAGYTF; CDR3nt: TGCGCCAGCAGCTTGGTGCCGGGACAGGGGGCGGCTGGCTACACCTTC
j_gene: TRBJ2-5; abundance: NA; v_gene: TRBV9; d_gene: NA; CDR3aa: CASSESGTPGETQYF; CDR3nt: TGTGCCAGCAGCGAATCCGGGACTCCAGGAGAGACCCAGTACTTC
j_gene: TRBJ2-3; abundance: NA; v_gene: TRBV5-1; d_gene: TRBD2; CDR3aa: CASSTGLAGGLTDTQYF; CDR3nt: TGCGCCAGCAGTACGGGACTAGCGGGAGGGTTGACAGATACGCAGTATTTT
j_gene: TRBJ1-1; abundance: NA; v_gene: TRBV28; d_gene: TRBD1; CDR3aa: CASGTGTEAFF; CDR3nt: TGTGCCAGCGGGACAGGCACTGAAGCTTTCTTT
j_gene: TRBJ2-7; abundance: NA; v_gene: TRBV28; d_gene: NA; CDR3aa: CASRRRDEGWGEQYF; CDR3nt: TGTGCCAGCAGGCGACGGGACGAAGGATGGGGCGAGCAGTACTTC
j_gene: TRBJ2-1; abundance: few; v_gene: TRBV19; d_gene: NA; CDR3aa: CASSISHINNEQFF; CDR3nt: TGTGCCAGTAGTATTAGTCACATTAACAATGAGCAGTTCTTC
j_gene: TRBJ1-1; abundance: NA; v_gene: TRBV7-9; d_gene: NA; CDR3aa: CASSLAPGPGAAAFF; CDR3nt: TGTGCCAGCAGCTTAGCCCCGGGACCCGGGGCCGCGGCTTTCTTT
j_gene: TRBJ1-1; abundance: NA; v_gene: TRBV10-3; d_gene: NA; CDR3aa: CAISENKGQNTEAFF; CDR3nt: TGTGCCATCAGTGAGAATAAAGGACAGAACACTGAAGCTTTCTTT
j_gene: TRBJ2-7; abundance: NA; v_gene: TRBV28; d_gene: NA; CDR3aa: CASTAGTYEQYF; CDR3nt: TGTGCCAGCACCGCAGGCACCTACGAGCAGTACTTC
j_gene: TRBJ1-5; abundance: once; v_gene: TRBV6-1; d_gene: TRBD1; CDR3aa: CASSRDRNSNQPQHF; CDR3nt: TGTGCCAGCAGTAGGGACAGAAATAGCAATCAGCCCCAGCATTTT
j_gene: TRBJ1-2; abundance: NA; v_gene: TRBV2; d_gene: NA; CDR3aa: CASSGGPYGYTF; CDR3nt: TGTGCCAGCAGTGGGGGTCCTTATGGCTACACCTTC
j_gene: TRBJ2-3; abundance: NA; v_gene: TRBV15; d_gene: NA; CDR3aa: CATSRERDSTDTQYF; CDR3nt: TGTGCCACCAGCAGAGAAAGGGACAGCACAGATACGCAGTATTTT
j_gene: TRBJ1-5; abundance: NA; v_gene: TRBV19; d_gene: NA; CDR3aa: CASSIGRAGGASNQPQHF; CDR3nt: TGTGCCAGTAGTATAGGGAGGGCGGGGGGCGCGAGCAATCAGCCCCAGCATTTT
j_gene: TRBJ1-1; abundance: NA; v_gene: TRBV19; d_gene: NA; CDR3aa: CASSIRGGAGEAFF; CDR3nt: TGTGCCAGTAGTATACGGGGGGGAGCCGGTGAAGCTTTCTTT
j_gene: TRBJ2-7; abundance: NA; v_gene: TRBV2; d_gene: TRBD1; CDR3aa: CASRSRDREEQYF; CDR3nt: TGTGCCAGCAGGTCCCGGGACAGGGAGGAGCAGTACTTC
j_gene: TRBJ2-3; abundance: NA; v_gene: TRBV7-9; d_gene: NA; CDR3aa: CASSLAMMRVAGTDTQYF; CDR3nt: TGTGCCAGCAGCTTAGCTATGATGAGGGTCGCAGGCACAGATACGCAGTATTTT